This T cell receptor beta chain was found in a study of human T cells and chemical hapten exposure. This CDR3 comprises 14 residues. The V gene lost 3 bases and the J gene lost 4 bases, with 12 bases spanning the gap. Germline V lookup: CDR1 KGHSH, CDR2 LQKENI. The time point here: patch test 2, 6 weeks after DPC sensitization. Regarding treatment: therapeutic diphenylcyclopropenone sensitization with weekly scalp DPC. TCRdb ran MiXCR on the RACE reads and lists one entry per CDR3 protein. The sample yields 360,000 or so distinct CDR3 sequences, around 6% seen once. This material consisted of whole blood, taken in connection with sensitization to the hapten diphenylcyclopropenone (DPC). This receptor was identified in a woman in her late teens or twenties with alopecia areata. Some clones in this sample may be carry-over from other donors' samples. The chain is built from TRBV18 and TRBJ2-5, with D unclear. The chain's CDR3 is CASSPGVESETQYF. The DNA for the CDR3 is TGTGCCAGCTCACCCGGTGTAGAATCAGAGACCCAGTACTTC.